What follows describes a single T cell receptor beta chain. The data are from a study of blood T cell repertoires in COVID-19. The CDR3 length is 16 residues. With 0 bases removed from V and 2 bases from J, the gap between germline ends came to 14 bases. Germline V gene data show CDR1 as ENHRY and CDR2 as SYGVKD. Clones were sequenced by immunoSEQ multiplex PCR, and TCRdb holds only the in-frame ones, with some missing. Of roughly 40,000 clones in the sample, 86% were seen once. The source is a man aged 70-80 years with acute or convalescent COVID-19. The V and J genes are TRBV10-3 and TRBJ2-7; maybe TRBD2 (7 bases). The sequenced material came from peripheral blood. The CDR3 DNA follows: TGTGCCATCAGTGAGTCCTCGGGGGGCCTTACCTACGAGCAGTACTTC. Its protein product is CAISESSGGLTYEQYF.